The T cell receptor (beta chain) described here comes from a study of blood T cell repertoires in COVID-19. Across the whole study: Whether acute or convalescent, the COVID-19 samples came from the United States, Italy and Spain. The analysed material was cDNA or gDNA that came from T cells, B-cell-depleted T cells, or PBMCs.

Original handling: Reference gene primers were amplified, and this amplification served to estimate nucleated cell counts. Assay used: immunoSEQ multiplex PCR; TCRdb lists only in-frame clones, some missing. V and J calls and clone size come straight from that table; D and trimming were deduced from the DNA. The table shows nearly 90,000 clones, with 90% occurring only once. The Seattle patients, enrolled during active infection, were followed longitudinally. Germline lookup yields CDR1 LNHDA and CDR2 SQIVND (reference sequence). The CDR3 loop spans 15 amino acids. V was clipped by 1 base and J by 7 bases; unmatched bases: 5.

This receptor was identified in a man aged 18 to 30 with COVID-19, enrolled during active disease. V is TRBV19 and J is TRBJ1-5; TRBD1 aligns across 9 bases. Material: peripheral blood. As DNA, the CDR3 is TGTGCCAGTAGTATAGCGGGGACAGGGAACCAGCCCCAGCATTTT. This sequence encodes CASSIAGTGNQPQHF.